This T cell receptor (beta chain) was recovered during a study of vaccination and CD4 T cells after COVID-19. Sequenced with the Oncomine TCR Beta short-read assay was DNA taken from cultured CD4+ T cells. TCRdb recomputed calls from the PCR reads with MiXCR, one row per CDR3 protein. Of roughly 14,000 distinct CDR3 sequences in the sample, roughly half were seen once. The germline V gene encodes CDR1 DFQATT and CDR2 SNEGSKA (reference sequence). With 6 bases removed from V and 8 bases from J, the gap between germline ends came to 17 bases. This CDR3 spans 13 amino acids. This clonotype was observed a handful of times. Its antigen is not known. Treatment reported: roughly 10-day PBMC culture with coronavirus spike peptide pools or control peptides (ViraFEST assay). T cells were expanded with peptide pools, and expanded clonotypes were identified by TCR sequencing.

This TCR was recovered from a human donor who had recovered from COVID-19. What was sequenced was CD4+ T cells from blood, cultured in vitro. J is TRBJ1-3 and V is TRBV20-1; no definite D call. CDR3 protein: CSAKGGPVDTIYF. In DNA form, the CDR3 reads TGCAGTGCCAAGGGAGGTCCCGTGGACACCATATATTTT.